The 20 T cell receptor beta chains listed next were all sequenced from one sample in a study of regulatory T cells. Regarding the study as a whole: In CD3G-deficient patients, conventional CD4+ T cells were enriched for hydrophobic CDR3 residues at positions 6 and 7.

The PCR used 52 TRBV and 13 TRBJ primers. Sequenced by immunoSEQ multiplex PCR; TCRdb stores in-frame clones only, minus some. Of almost 30,000 clones listed, roughly 90% are singletons. Their antigens remain unidentified. Source material: conventional CD4+ T cells sorted from blood. The receptors were gathered from a person under 30 with CD3G deficiency.

The genes are TRBV19 and TRBJ1-5; 10 bases fit TRBD1. The germline V gene encodes CDR1 LNHDA and CDR2 SQIVND (reference sequence). V lost 4 bases to trimming and J lost 7 bases; unmatched junction nucleotides: 10. CDR3 length equals 16 residues. CDR3 protein: CASSKRQGALGQPQHF. The CDR3 DNA is TGTGCCAGTAGTAAGCGACAGGGGGCTCTAGGGCAGCCCCAGCATTTT.

The chain couples TRBV4-3 to TRBJ2-5; unclear D gene. V dropped 2 bases and J dropped 3 bases, with 10 bases sitting between them. Germline CDR1 reads LGHNA; CDR2 reads YSLEER. CDR3 size: 14 residues. The CDR3, as DNA: TGCGCCAGCAGCCAACCCGACGGTGAAGAGACCCAGTACTTC. This translates into CASSQPDGEETQYF.

The chain joins TRBV28 to TRBJ2-3; D is perhaps TRBD1 (5 bases). The CDR3 extends over 13 amino acids. CDR1 and CDR2 (germline): MDHEN, SYDVKM. Deletions cut 3 bases from V and 8 bases from J, with 12 bases between. CDR3 coding DNA: TGTGCCAGCAGTTTTTCAGGGTGGCGTACGCAGTATTTT. Amino acid sequence: CASSFSGWRTQYF.

V and J are TRBV6-1 and TRBJ1-5; D not resolved. CDR3 length: 14 amino acids. Germline loops: CDR1 MNHNS, CDR2 SASEGT. The ends were cut back, 0 bases at V and 11 bases at J, with 14 bases in the middle. CDR3 in amino acids: CASSEARAVRAQHF. In DNA, the CDR3 is TGTGCCAGCAGTGAAGCGAGGGCAGTCCGAGCCCAGCATTTT.

The gene calls are TRBV4-2 and TRBJ2-1; 11 nucleotides match TRBD1. The CDR3 sequence is 15 residues long. The V gene's germline CDR1 is LGHNA and CDR2 YNFKEQ. With V trimmed by 0 bases and J by 8 bases, 3 bases remained unmatched. The CDR3 DNA reads as TGTGCCAGCAGCCAAGAACGGACAGGGGGCCATGAGCAGTTCTTC. Protein sequence: CASSQERTGGHEQFF.

The genes are TRBV18 and TRBJ2-5; the D is unclear. The CDR3 runs to 13 residues. CDR1 and CDR2 (germline): KGHSH, LQKENI. V was cut by 6 bases and J by 1 base, with 9 bases left in between. CDR3 DNA: TGTGCCAGCTCCGCGTCTTTCCAAGAGACCCAGTACTTC. It translates to CASSASFQETQYF.

CDR3 coding DNA: TGTGCCAGCAGCTTAGCGGCAGGCGGAACCGGGGAGCTGTTTTTT. Protein: CASSLAAGGTGELFF. The V gene is TRBV7-9, the J gene TRBJ2-2; D is undetermined. CDR3 size: 15 residues. The V end lost 0 bases, the J end lost 5 bases, and 10 bases lay between the germline ends. Germline CDR1 reads SEHNR; CDR2 reads FQNEAQ (reference sequence).

This clone was detected once. The chain is built from TRBV6-5 and TRBJ2-4, with 9 bases fitting TRBD1. This CDR3 region has 15 residues. The V gene end was trimmed by 0 bases and the J gene end by 6 bases; junction bases not matched to a gene: 3. The germline V gene has CDR1 MNHEY and CDR2 SVGAGI. The DNA for the CDR3 is TGTGCCAGCAGTTACTCGGTGGACAGGGGAAACATTCAGTACTTC. Amino acids: CASSYSVDRGNIQYF.

The V gene is TRBV7-9, the J gene TRBJ2-2, with no clear D. The CDR3 length is 16 residues. Germline CDR1 is SEHNR and CDR2 is FQNEAQ (reference sequence). Trimming cost V 1 base and J 4 bases, with 13 bases left between them. The chain's CDR3 is CASSLDGKTSTGELFF. CDR3 bases: TGTGCCAGCAGCTTAGATGGAAAAACTTCCACCGGGGAGCTGTTTTTT.

The rearrangement joins TRBV27 to TRBJ1-2, with a possible D match to TRBD1 (5 bases). The CDR3 totals 15 residues. V shed 3 bases and J shed 8 bases, with 19 bases lying between them. Germline V lookup: CDR1 MNHEY, CDR2 SMNVEV (reference sequence). CDR3 sequence (DNA): TGTGCCAGCAGTTTCTCCTTGGGGACGGGGAACGGCTACACCTTC. It yields the protein CASSFSLGTGNGYTF.

The chain uses TRBV7-9 and TRBJ2-1; D might be TRBD1 (6 bases). From germline, CDR1 is SEHNR and CDR2 FQNEAQ (reference sequence). The length of the CDR3 is 13 residues. V was clipped by 7 bases and J by 10 bases, with 17 bases between them. This CDR3 reads CASTRGSLGEQFF. The DNA of the CDR3 is TGTGCCAGCACAAGGGGGTCTCTGGGAGAGCAGTTCTTC.

This chain links TRBV5-5 with TRBJ1-1; D uncertain. V shed 0 bases and J shed 4 bases, with 10 bases lying between them. Germline CDR1 reads SGHKS; CDR2 reads YYEKEE (reference sequence). This CDR3 spans 14 amino acids. The CDR3 sequence: CASSLVGRATEAFF. CDR3 DNA sequence: TGTGCCAGCAGCTTGGTGGGGAGGGCCACTGAAGCTTTCTTT.

CDR3: CASSLARDTQYF. DNA for the CDR3: TGTGCCAGCAGCCTCGCACGGGATACGCAGTATTTT. J is TRBJ2-3 and V is TRBV11-2; D gene ambiguous. The germline CDR1 and CDR2 sequences are SGHAT and FQNNGV. The CDR3 runs 12 residues. Between the trimmed V and J ends, which lost 5 bases and 6 bases, there was a span of 9 bases. Based on the CDR3 plus reference TRBV11-2 and TRBJ2-3, the full variable domain is EAGVAQSPRYKIIEKRQSVAFWCNPISGHATLYWYQQILGQGPKLLIQFQNNGVVDDSQLPKDRFSAERLKGVDSTLKIQPAKLEDSAVYLCASSLARDTQYFGPGTRLTVL.

V and J are TRBV6-1 and TRBJ1-1, with TRBD1 as a possible D gene (6 bases). Trimming took 4 bases from V and 3 from J, leaving 9 bases between them. Germline V gene data show CDR1 as MNHNS and CDR2 as SASEGT. This CDR3 is built from 13 residues. The CDR3: CASSGGQYTEAFF. CDR3 DNA: TGTGCCAGCAGTGGTGGACAGTACACTGAAGCTTTCTTT.

Comments on this clone: Sequence at one end of the junction differs from germline and may be a read error. The chain is built from TRBV15 and TRBJ2-3; D is perhaps TRBD1 (7 bases). The CDR3 loop spans 13 amino acids. The germline V gene encodes CDR1 LNHNV and CDR2 YYDKDF (reference sequence). The CDR3 loop reads CATGRGGTDTQYF. The CDR3 DNA reads TGTGCCACCGGCAGGGGGGGCACAGATACGCAGTATTTT.

The chain has TRBV5-1 and TRBJ2-3; maybe TRBD1 (6 bases). The CDR3 loop spans 14 amino acids. Between the trimmed V and J ends, which lost 4 bases and 0 bases, there was a span of 9 bases. Germline V gives CDR1 SGHRS, CDR2 YFSETQ. Written as DNA, the CDR3 is TGCGCCAGCAGCCAGGGGTATAGCACAGATACGCAGTATTTT. This codes for CASSQGYSTDTQYF.

The CDR3 sequence: CASRPGQLAGELFF. In DNA, the CDR3 is TGCGCCAGCAGACCCGGACAGCTGGCGGGGGAGCTGTTTTTT. V usage is TRBV10-2 and J usage is TRBJ2-2, with D possibly matching TRBD1 (6 bases). The germline V gene encodes CDR1 WSHSY and CDR2 SAAADI. This CDR3 region has 14 residues. The germline V and J ends were trimmed by 6 bases and 8 bases, with 16 bases remaining between them.

The rearrangement uses TRBV2 and TRBJ2-5, with D maybe TRBD2 (6 bases). V lost 6 bases, J lost 6 bases, and 14 bases lay in between. Germline V gives CDR1 SNHLY, CDR2 FYNNEI. The CDR3 spans 13 residues. CDR3 in DNA: TGTGCCAGCAGCCGCGGAGGGGAGAAGACCCAGTACTTC. It specifies CASSRGGEKTQYF.

This clone appeared a few times. This chain uses TRBV18 with TRBJ2-5, with D possibly TRBD2 on 5 matching bases. Trimming removed 1 base from V and 4 bases from J, with 10 bases in between. The CDR3 runs to 14 residues. Germline assignment: CDR1 KGHSH and CDR2 LQKENI. The CDR3 sequence is CASSPRAGGETQYF. CDR3 DNA sequence: TGTGCCAGCTCACCACGGGCGGGCGGAGAGACCCAGTACTTC.

Of note for this clone: This same CDR3 is encoded by further DNA sequences in the sample. The chain joins TRBV18 to TRBJ1-1, with unresolved D. The CDR3 consists of 14 residues. Trimming pared 1 base from V and 0 bases from J, leaving 6 bases between. CDR1 is KGHSH and CDR2 is LQKENI in the germline V gene. This CDR3 is CASSPQGLNTEAFF. In DNA, the CDR3 is TGTGCCAGCTCACCACAGGGCCTGAACACTGAAGCTTTCTTT.